This TCR beta chain was identified in a study of T cell changes during pregnancy in multiple sclerosis. The V and J ends lost 6 bases and 4 bases, in that order; junction bases with no gene match: 12. Germline V CDR1 and CDR2: MDHEN, SYDVKM. This CDR3 is 17 amino acids long. The protocol was immunoSEQ multiplex PCR, while the TCRdb copy is restricted to in-frame clones and leaves out a portion. In the table there are some 58,000 clones, roughly 96% of which are singletons. The V call is TRBV28, the J call TRBJ2-1; 10 bases line up with TRBD2. This sequence was found in a female donor with multiple sclerosis, enrolled in a pregnancy study. The sequenced sample was CD8+ T cells from peripheral blood mononuclear cells, obtained after pregnancy. Written as DNA, the CDR3 is TGTGCCAGCAGGCTCCGGCCGGGGACTAGCGCTTACAATGAGCAGTTCTTC. Its translation: CASRLRPGTSAYNEQFF.